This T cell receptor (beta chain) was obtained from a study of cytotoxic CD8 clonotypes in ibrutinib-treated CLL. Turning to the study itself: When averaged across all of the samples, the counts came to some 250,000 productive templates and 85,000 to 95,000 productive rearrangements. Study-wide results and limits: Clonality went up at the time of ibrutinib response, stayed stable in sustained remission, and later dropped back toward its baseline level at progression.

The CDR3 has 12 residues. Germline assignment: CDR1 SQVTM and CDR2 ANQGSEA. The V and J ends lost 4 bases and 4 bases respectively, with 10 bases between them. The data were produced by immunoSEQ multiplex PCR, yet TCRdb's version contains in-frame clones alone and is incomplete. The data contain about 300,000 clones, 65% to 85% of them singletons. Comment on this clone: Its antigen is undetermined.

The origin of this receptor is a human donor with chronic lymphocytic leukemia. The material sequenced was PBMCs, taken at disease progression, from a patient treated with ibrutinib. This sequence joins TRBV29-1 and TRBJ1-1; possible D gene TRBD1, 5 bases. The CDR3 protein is CSVVRGTTEAFF. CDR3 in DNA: TGCAGCGTTGTTAGGGGTACCACTGAAGCTTTCTTT.